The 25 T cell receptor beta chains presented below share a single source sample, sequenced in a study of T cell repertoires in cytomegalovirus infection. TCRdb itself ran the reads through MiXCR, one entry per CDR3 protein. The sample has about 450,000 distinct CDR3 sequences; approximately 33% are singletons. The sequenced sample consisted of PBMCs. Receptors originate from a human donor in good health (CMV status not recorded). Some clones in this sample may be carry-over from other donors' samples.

The CDR3 sequence: CASTVAPGANVLTF. The CDR3, as DNA: TGTGCCAGCACTGTTGCCCCCGGGGCCAACGTCCTGACTTTC. The V gene is TRBV6-1, the J gene TRBJ2-6, with D hard to call. The CDR3 spans 14 residues. V was pared by 7 bases and J by 4 bases, with 11 bases between. Germline values: CDR1 MNHNS, CDR2 SASEGT.

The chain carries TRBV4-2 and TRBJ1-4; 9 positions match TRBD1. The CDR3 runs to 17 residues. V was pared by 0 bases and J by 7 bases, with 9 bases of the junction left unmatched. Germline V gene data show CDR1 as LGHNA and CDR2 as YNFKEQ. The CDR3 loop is CASSQDIWDREGEKLFF. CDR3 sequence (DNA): TGTGCCAGCAGCCAAGATATCTGGGACAGGGAAGGTGAAAAACTGTTTTTT.

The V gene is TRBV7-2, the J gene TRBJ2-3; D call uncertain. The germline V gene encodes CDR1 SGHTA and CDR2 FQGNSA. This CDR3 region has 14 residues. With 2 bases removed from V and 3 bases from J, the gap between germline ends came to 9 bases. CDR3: CASSLYPDTDTQYF. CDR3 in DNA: TGTGCCAGCAGCTTATATCCTGATACAGATACGCAGTATTTT.

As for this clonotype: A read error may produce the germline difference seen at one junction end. The CDR3 spells CARSQGTSGGINYEKYF. Here the CDR3 DNA reads TGCGCCAGAAGCCAGGGGACTAGCGGGGGCATTAACTACGAGAAGTACTTC. This chain uses TRBV5-1 with TRBJ2-7, with 14 bases lining up with TRBD2. This CDR3 spans 17 amino acids. The V gene's germline CDR1 is SGHRS and CDR2 YFSETQ.

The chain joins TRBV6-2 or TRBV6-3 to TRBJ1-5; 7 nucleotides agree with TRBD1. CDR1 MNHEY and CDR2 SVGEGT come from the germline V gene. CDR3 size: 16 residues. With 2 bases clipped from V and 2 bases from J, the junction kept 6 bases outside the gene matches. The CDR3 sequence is CASSYQEGAGNQPQHF. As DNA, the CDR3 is TGTGCCAGCAGTTACCAGGAGGGGGCTGGCAATCAGCCCCAGCATTTT.

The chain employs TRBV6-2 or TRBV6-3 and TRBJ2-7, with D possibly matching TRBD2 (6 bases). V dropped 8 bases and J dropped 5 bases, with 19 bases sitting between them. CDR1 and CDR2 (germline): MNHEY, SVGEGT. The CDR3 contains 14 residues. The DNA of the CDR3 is TGTGCCAGCTCCCAAGGGGCGGGGTTGAACGAGCAGTACTTC. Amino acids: CASSQGAGLNEQYF.

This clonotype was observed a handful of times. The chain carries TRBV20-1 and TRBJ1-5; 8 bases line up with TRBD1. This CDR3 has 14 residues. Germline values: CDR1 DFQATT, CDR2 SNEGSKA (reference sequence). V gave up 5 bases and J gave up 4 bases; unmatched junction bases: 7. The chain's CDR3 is CSAARTGTNQPQHF. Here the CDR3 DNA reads TGCAGTGCTGCCCGGACAGGGACTAATCAGCCCCAGCATTTT.

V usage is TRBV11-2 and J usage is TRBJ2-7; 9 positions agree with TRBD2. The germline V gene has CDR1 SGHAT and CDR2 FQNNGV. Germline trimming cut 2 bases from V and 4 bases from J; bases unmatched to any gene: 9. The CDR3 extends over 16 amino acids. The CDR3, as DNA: TGTGCCAGCAGCTTACTGTCAGCGGGGGGCCCGTACGAGCAGTACTTC. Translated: CASSLLSAGGPYEQYF.

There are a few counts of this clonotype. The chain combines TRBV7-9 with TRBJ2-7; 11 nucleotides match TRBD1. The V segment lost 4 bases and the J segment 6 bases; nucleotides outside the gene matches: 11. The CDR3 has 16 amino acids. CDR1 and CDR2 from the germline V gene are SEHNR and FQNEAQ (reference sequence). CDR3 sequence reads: CASSSGRGTGGTEQYF. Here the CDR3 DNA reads TGTGCCAGCAGCTCAGGAAGAGGGACAGGGGGGACCGAGCAGTACTTC.

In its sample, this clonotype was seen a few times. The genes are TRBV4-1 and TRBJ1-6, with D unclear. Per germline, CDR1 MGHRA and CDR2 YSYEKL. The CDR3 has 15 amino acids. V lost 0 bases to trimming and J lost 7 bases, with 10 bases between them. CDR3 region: CASSQEGVLNSPLHF. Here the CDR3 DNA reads TGCGCCAGCAGCCAAGAAGGAGTGCTAAATTCACCCCTCCACTTT.

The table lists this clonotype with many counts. CDR3 residues: CASSNKNSGNTIYF. The CDR3 DNA reads as TGTGCCAGCAGTAACAAGAACTCTGGAAACACCATATATTTT. This chain connects TRBV6-1 to TRBJ1-3; D call uncertain. V shed 5 bases and J shed 0 bases, with 8 bases lying between them. Germline loops: CDR1 MNHNS, CDR2 SASEGT. The CDR3 contains 14 residues.

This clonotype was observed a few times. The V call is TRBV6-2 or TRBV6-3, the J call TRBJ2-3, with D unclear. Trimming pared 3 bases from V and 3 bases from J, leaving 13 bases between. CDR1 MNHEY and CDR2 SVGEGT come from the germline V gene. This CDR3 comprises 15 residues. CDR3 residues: CASSYGSLGTDTQYF. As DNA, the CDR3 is TGTGCCAGCAGTTATGGATCCTTAGGGACAGATACGCAGTATTTT.

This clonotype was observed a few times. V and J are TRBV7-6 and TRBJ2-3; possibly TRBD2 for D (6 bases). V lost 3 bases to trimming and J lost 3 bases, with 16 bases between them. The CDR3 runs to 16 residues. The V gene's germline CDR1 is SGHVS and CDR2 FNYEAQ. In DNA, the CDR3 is TGTGCCAGCAGCTTGGGTTCTAGCGCCGAAACAGATACGCAGTATTTT. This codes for CASSLGSSAETDTQYF.

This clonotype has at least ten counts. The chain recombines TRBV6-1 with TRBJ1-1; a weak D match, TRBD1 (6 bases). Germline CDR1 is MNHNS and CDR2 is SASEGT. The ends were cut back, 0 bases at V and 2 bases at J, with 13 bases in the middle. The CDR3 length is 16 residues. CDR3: CASSEAPGTTNTEAFF. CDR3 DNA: TGTGCCAGCAGTGAAGCCCCCGGGACAACAAACACTGAAGCTTTCTTT.

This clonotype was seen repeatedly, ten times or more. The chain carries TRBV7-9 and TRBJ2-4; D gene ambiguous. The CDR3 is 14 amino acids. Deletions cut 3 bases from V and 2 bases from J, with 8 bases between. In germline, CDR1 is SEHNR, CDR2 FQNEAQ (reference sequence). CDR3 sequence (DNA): TGTGCCAGCAGCTTTGAGCAGCCCAAAAACATTCAGTACTTC. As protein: CASSFEQPKNIQYF. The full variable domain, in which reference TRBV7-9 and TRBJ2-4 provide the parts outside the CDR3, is DTGVSQNPRHKITKRGQNVTFRCDPISEHNRLYWYRQTLGQGPEFLTYFQNEAQLEKSRLLSDRFSAERPKGSFSTLEIQRTEQGDSAMYLCASSFEQPKNIQYFGAGTRLSVL.

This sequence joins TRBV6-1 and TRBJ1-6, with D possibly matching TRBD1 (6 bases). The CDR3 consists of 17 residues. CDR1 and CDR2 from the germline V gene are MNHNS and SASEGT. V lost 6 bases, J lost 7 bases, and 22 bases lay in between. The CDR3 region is CASSSRGGVARNSPLHF. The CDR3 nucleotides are TGTGCCAGCAGCTCGAGAGGGGGGGTGGCTCGGAATTCACCCCTCCACTTT.

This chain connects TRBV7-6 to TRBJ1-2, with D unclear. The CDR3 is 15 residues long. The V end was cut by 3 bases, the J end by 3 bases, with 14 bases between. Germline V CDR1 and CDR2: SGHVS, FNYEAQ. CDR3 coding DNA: TGTGCCAGCAGCTTGTCCACGGACGGGTACTATGGCTACACCTTC. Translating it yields CASSLSTDGYYGYTF.

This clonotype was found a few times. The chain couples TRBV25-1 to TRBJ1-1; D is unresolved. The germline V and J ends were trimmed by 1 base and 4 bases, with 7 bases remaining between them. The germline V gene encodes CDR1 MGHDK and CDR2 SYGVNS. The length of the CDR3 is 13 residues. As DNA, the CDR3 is TGTGCCAGCAGTGAATCGGGTCGCACTGAAGCTTTCTTT. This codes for CASSESGRTEAFF.

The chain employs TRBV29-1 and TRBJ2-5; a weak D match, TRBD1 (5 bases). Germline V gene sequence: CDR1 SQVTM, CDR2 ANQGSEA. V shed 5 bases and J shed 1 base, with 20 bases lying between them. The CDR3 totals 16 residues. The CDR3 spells CSVYGIKGQLQETQYF. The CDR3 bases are TGCAGCGTTTATGGTATAAAGGGGCAACTCCAAGAGACCCAGTACTTC.

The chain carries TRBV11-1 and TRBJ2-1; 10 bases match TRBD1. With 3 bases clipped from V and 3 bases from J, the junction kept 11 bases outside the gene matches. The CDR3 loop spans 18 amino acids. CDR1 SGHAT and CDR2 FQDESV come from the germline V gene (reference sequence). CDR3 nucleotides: TGTGCCAGCAGCTTTCCCCGTACCGGGACAGGGGTCTACAATGAGCAGTTCTTC. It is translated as CASSFPRTGTGVYNEQFF.

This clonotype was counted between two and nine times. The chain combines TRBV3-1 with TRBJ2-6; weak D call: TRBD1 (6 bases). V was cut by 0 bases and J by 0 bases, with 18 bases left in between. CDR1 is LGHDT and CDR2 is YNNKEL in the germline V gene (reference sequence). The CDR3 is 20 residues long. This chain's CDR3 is CASSQDHPQGRYSGANVLTF. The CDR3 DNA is TGTGCCAGCAGCCAAGACCACCCCCAGGGGCGATACTCTGGGGCCAACGTCCTGACTTTC.

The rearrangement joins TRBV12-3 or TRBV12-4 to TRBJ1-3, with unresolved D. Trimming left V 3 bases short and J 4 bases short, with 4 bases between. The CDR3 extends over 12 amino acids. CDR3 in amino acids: CASSFLGNTIYF. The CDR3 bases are TGTGCCAGCAGTTTTTTGGGAAACACCATATATTTT.

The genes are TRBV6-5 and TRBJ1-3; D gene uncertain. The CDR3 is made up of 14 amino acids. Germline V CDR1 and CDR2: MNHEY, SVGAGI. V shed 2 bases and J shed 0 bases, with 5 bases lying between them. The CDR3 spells CASSYRPSGNTIYF. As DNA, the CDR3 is TGTGCCAGCAGTTACCGACCCTCTGGAAACACCATATATTTT.

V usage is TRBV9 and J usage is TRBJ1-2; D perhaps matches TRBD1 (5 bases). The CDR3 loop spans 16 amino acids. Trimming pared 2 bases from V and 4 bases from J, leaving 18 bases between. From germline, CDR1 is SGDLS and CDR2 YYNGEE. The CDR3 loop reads CASSVGGGGWLYGYTF. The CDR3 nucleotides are TGTGCCAGCAGCGTTGGAGGTGGGGGTTGGCTCTATGGCTACACCTTC.

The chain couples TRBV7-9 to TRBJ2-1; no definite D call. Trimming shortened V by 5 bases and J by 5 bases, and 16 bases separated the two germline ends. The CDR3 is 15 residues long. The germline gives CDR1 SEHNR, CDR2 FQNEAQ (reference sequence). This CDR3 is CASSRAGSPDNEQFF. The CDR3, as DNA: TGTGCCAGCAGCCGCGCCGGGTCCCCGGACAATGAGCAGTTCTTC.